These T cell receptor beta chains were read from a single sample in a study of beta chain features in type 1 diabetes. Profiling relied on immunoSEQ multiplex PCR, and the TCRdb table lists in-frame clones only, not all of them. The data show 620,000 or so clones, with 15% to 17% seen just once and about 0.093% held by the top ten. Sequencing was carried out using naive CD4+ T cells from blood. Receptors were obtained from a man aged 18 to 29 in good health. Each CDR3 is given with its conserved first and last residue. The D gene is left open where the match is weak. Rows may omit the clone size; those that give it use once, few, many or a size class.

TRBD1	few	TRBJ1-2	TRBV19	CASSTYVGQGSGYTF	TGTGCCAGTAGTACTTACGTGGGACAGGGTTCCGGCTACACCTTC
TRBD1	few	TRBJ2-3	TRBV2	CASSRGQTSTDTQYF	TGTGCCAGCAGTCGGGGACAGACTAGCACAGATACGCAGTATTTT
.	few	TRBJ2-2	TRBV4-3	CASSQELSRGSKLFF	TGCGCCAGCAGCCAAGAACTTTCGAGAGGGAGCAAACTGTTTTTT
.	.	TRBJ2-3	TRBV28	CASSFPLQKNTDTQYF	TGTGCCAGCAGTTTCCCCCTTCAGAAAAACACAGATACGCAGTATTTT
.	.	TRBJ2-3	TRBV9	CASSRRGGRTDTQYF	TGTGCCAGCAGCCGCAGGGGGGGGCGCACAGATACGCAGTATTTT
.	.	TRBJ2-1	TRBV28	CASSLGDYPYNEQFF	TGTGCCAGCAGTTTGGGGGATTACCCCTACAATGAGCAGTTCTTC
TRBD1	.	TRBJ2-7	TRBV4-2	CASSQRNRGDYEQYF	TGTGCCAGCAGCCAACGGAACAGGGGTGACTACGAGCAGTACTTC
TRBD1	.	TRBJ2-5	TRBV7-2	CASSLAAGQGARETQYF	TGTGCCAGCAGCTTAGCCGCCGGACAGGGGGCCAGGGAGACCCAGTACTTC
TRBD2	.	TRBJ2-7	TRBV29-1	CSVGSRGGYEQYF	TGCAGCGTCGGCTCCCGCGGGGGGTACGAGCAGTACTTC
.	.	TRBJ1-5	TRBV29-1	CSVEWGGPNQPQHF	TGCAGCGTTGAATGGGGGGGGCCTAATCAGCCCCAGCATTTT
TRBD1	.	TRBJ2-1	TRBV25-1	CATQPPGQGAHEQFF	TGTGCCACCCAACCCCCGGGACAGGGGGCGCATGAGCAGTTCTTC
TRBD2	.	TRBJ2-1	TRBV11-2	CASRALRGSGSRHEQFF	TGTGCCAGCAGGGCCTTACGGGGGAGCGGGAGTCGGCATGAGCAGTTCTTC
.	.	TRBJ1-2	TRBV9	CASSVELTHGYTF	TGTGCCAGCAGCGTAGAACTGACGCATGGCTACACCTTC
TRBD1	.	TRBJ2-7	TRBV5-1	CASSLPGTGAYEQYF	TGCGCCAGCAGCTTACCCGGGACAGGGGCCTACGAGCAGTACTTC
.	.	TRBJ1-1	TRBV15	CATSRADGRDTEAFF	TGTGCCACCAGCAGAGCAGACGGACGGGACACTGAAGCTTTCTTT
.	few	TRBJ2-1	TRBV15	CATSRVAGSYNEQFF	TGTGCCACCAGCAGAGTTGCGGGGAGCTACAATGAGCAGTTCTTC
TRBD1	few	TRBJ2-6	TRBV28	CASSPGGSGANVLTF	TGTGCCAGCAGTCCAGGGGGCTCTGGGGCCAACGTCCTGACTTTC
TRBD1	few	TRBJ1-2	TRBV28	CASSPPGQGNGYTF	TGTGCCAGCTCCCCTCCGGGACAGGGAAATGGCTACACCTTC
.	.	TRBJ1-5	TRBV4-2	CASSQDGTETNQPQHF	TGTGCCAGCAGCCAAGATGGCACAGAAACAAATCAGCCCCAGCATTTT
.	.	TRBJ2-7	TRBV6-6	CASSYPGSGYEQYF	TGTGCCAGCAGTTATCCCGGGTCAGGCTACGAGCAGTACTTC
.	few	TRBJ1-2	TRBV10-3	CAIREQEGYGYTF	TGTGCCATCAGGGAGCAGGAGGGCTATGGCTACACCTTC
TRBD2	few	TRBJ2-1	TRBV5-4	CASSLAGGPSNEQFF	TGTGCCAGCAGCTTGGCGGGGGGGCCTAGCAATGAGCAGTTCTTC
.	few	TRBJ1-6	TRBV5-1	CASSLGESPLHF	TGCGCCAGCAGCTTGGGGGAATCACCCCTCCACTTT
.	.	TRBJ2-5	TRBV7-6	CASSLRRETQYF	TGTGCCAGCAGCTTGAGAAGGGAGACCCAGTACTTC
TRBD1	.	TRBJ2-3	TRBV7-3	CASSPRQGGADTQYF	TGTGCCAGCAGCCCAAGACAGGGTGGCGCAGATACGCAGTATTTT
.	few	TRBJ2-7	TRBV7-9	CASSLAGAGLGEQYF	TGTGCCAGCAGCTTAGCGGGCGCGGGCCTGGGCGAGCAGTACTTC
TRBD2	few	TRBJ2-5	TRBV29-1	CSVAGGPQETQYF	TGCAGCGTGGCGGGAGGGCCTCAAGAGACCCAGTACTTC
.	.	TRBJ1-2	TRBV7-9	CASSLTPGHTFGYTF	TGTGCCAGCAGCTTAACTCCGGGACACACGTTTGGCTACACCTTC
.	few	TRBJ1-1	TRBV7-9	CASSLASDAAFF	TGTGCCAGCAGCTTAGCCTCGGATGCAGCTTTCTTT
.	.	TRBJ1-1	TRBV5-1	CASSLQGMYTEAFF	TGCGCCAGCAGCTTACAGGGTATGTACACTGAAGCTTTCTTT